These 21 T cell receptor beta chains were sequenced from one sample in a study of blood T cell repertoires in COVID-19. Here immunoSEQ multiplex PCR was the method, and the copy in TCRdb shows in-frame clones only, minus some. Among about 59,000 clones listed, approximately 80% were seen once. The sequenced material came from peripheral blood. The receptors here all came from a man aged 60-69 years with acute or convalescent COVID-19.

This clone has a single count. V gene TRBV5-1 combines with J gene TRBJ2-3, with D possibly TRBD2 on 7 matching bases. The germline gives CDR1 SGHRS, CDR2 YFSETQ. There are 15 residues in the CDR3. V lost 6 bases to trimming and J lost 3 bases, with 17 bases between them. The DNA for the CDR3 is TGCGCCAGCACGTCTGGGGGGGCGCTAACAGATACGCAGTATTTT. Translated, it gives CASTSGGALTDTQYF.

V and J are TRBV25-1 and TRBJ1-6, with 7 bases aligning to TRBD1. The V and J ends lost 2 bases and 8 bases, in that order; junction bases with no gene match: 6. Germline V CDR1 and CDR2: MGHDK, SYGVNS. CDR3 length: 15 amino acids. The CDR3 DNA reads TGTGCCAGCAGTGAACCGACAGGGCTGGATTCACCCCTCCACTTT. Amino acid sequence: CASSEPTGLDSPLHF.

The V and J genes are TRBV5-1 and TRBJ2-3; 15 bases map to TRBD2. This CDR3 is built from 17 residues. Per germline, CDR1 SGHRS and CDR2 YFSETQ. Germline trimming cut 2 bases from V and 3 bases from J; bases unmatched to any gene: 4. CDR3: CASSFGTSGGLTDTQYF. In DNA, the CDR3 is TGCGCCAGCAGCTTCGGGACTAGCGGGGGGTTGACAGATACGCAGTATTTT.

The J gene is TRBJ2-3, the V gene TRBV9; D call uncertain. Trimming took off 0 bases at V and 6 bases at J, with 14 bases between the two ends. The CDR3 has 15 amino acids. The germline CDR1 and CDR2 sequences are SGDLS and YYNGEE. The CDR3 DNA follows: TGTGCCAGCAGCGTAGTCTCGGTGACACAGGATACGCAGTATTTT. This gives the protein CASSVVSVTQDTQYF.

The chain recombines TRBV6-1 with TRBJ2-5; a weak D match, TRBD2 (5 bases). The length of the CDR3 is 12 residues. The ends were cut back, 1 base at V and 5 bases at J, with 5 bases in the middle. CDR1 and CDR2 from the germline V gene are MNHNS and SASEGT. The DNA of the CDR3 is TGTGCCAGCAGTGAAGGGAGGGAGACCCAGTACTTC. Its protein is CASSEGRETQYF.

The genes are TRBV7-2 and TRBJ2-7, with 7 bases that match TRBD2. With 4 bases clipped from V and 3 bases from J, the junction kept 3 bases outside the gene matches. CDR3 length: 13 amino acids. The germline CDR1 and CDR2 sequences are SGHTA and FQGNSA. This CDR3 is CASSSQRDYEQYF. In nucleotides, the CDR3 is TGTGCCAGCAGCTCTCAGCGGGACTACGAGCAGTACTTC.

This chain uses TRBV12-3 or TRBV12-4 with TRBJ2-2, with D hard to call. Trimming removed 1 base from V and 7 bases from J, with 4 bases in between. This CDR3 has 12 residues. CDR3 bases: TGTGCCAGCAGTTTAGTTATCGGGGAGCTGTTTTTT. As protein: CASSLVIGELFF.

V usage is TRBV24-1 and J usage is TRBJ2-5; 9 bases line up with TRBD2. CDR1 is KGHDR, CDR2 SFDVKD, per germline. CDR3 length equals 15 residues. The junction had 1 base not matched to a gene; V was cut back by 1 base and J by 2 bases. The CDR3 sequence: CATSDFSGGQETQYF. The DNA of the CDR3 is TGTGCCACCAGTGATTTTAGCGGGGGTCAAGAGACCCAGTACTTC.

J is TRBJ1-5 and V is TRBV4-2, with 8 bases fitting TRBD1. CDR3 size: 15 residues. Germline CDR1 reads LGHNA; CDR2 reads YNFKEQ. V lost 0 bases, J lost 7 bases, and 5 bases stayed unmatched. CDR3 DNA: TGTGCCAGCAGCCAAGATGGACAGGGAGGGCAGCCCCAGCATTTT. This codes for CASSQDGQGGQPQHF.

CDR3 amino acids: CSVDRTGTNTEAFF. The CDR3 nucleotides read TGCAGCGTCGACCGGACAGGGACTAACACTGAAGCTTTCTTT. This chain uses TRBV29-1 with TRBJ1-1, with TRBD1 matching over 8 bases. V was pared by 6 bases and J by 2 bases, with 8 bases of the junction left unmatched. Germline assignment: CDR1 SQVTM and CDR2 ANQGSEA. The CDR3 runs to 14 residues.

The V and J genes are TRBV28 and TRBJ2-5; TRBD1 is a possible D gene (6 bases). The V end lost 2 bases, the J end lost 1 base, and 8 bases lay between the germline ends. The CDR3 has 14 residues. Germline CDR1 is MDHEN and CDR2 is SYDVKM. CDR3 DNA: TGTGCCAGCAGTTTACCACAGGGCCAAGAGACCCAGTACTTC. It encodes CASSLPQGQETQYF.

The chain carries TRBV5-4 and TRBJ1-2; weak D call: TRBD1 (5 bases). Germline-derived CDR1 and CDR2 are SGHNT and YYREEE (reference sequence). With 2 bases removed from V and 2 bases from J, the gap between germline ends came to 10 bases. The CDR3 spans 14 residues. The CDR3 nucleotides read TGTGCCAGCAGCTTTGACAGTAAGAACTATGGCTACACCTTC. Translated, it gives CASSFDSKNYGYTF.

This chain connects TRBV24-1 to TRBJ2-3; a possible D gene is TRBD1 (5 bases). V was shortened by 6 bases and J by 0 bases, with 12 bases between the two germline ends. CDR1 is KGHDR and CDR2 is SFDVKD in the germline V gene. The CDR3 totals 15 residues. The CDR3 here is CATSRQPASTDTQYF. The CDR3 bases are TGTGCCACCAGTAGACAGCCCGCTAGCACAGATACGCAGTATTTT.

The rearrangement joins TRBV10-3 to TRBJ2-7, with TRBD1 identical over 9 bases. Losses at the gene ends were 0 bases for V and 0 bases for J; bases not matched to a gene: 3. The CDR3 sequence is 16 residues long. Germline V gives CDR1 ENHRY, CDR2 SYGVKD. This CDR3 is CAISESRTGDSYEQYF. The CDR3 coding sequence is TGTGCCATCAGTGAGTCTCGGACAGGGGACTCCTACGAGCAGTACTTC.

This chain connects TRBV30 to TRBJ2-2; a weak D match, TRBD2 (6 bases). V gave up 2 bases and J gave up 6 bases, with 10 bases separating them. CDR1 and CDR2 from the germline V gene are GTSNPN and SVGIG (reference sequence). CDR3 length: 13 amino acids. The DNA for the CDR3 is TGTGCCTGGAGTTGGTGGGGGGCCGGGGAGCTGTTTTTT. Its protein is CAWSWWGAGELFF.

The chain has TRBV15 and TRBJ1-3, with 7 bases aligning to TRBD1. Looked up from germline, CDR1 is LNHNV and CDR2 is YYDKDF (reference sequence). The CDR3 is 17 amino acids. The V gene end was trimmed by 1 base and the J gene end by 0 bases; junction bases not matched to a gene: 6. CDR3 region: CATSRVTGADSGNTIYF. DNA for the CDR3: TGTGCCACCAGCAGAGTAACAGGGGCCGACTCTGGAAACACCATATATTTT. Full variable domain (missing parts from reference TRBV15 and TRBJ1-3): DAMVIQNPRYQVTQFGKPVTLSCSQTLNHNVMYWYQQKSSQAPKLLFHYYDKDFNNEADTPDNFQSRRPNTSFCFLDIRSPGLGDTAMYLCATSRVTGADSGNTIYFGEGSWLTVV.

The V call is TRBV6-5, the J call TRBJ2-5, with 7 bases matching TRBD1. V trimming: 6 bases; J trimming: 9 bases; junction bases outside the gene matches: 13. This CDR3 comprises 14 residues. Germline-derived CDR1 and CDR2 are MNHEY and SVGAGI. CDR3 residues: CASRSLGTAAAQYF. CDR3 bases: TGTGCCAGCAGATCCCTCGGGACAGCCGCGGCCCAGTACTTC.

V and J are TRBV29-1 and TRBJ1-1; a possible D gene is TRBD1 (5 bases). Germline CDR1 reads SQVTM; CDR2 reads ANQGSEA. The CDR3 is 14 residues long. The ends were cut back, 1 base at V and 3 bases at J, with 12 bases in the middle. The CDR3, as DNA: TGCAGCGTTGAAGGGCGGCAGGGCGACACTGAAGCTTTCTTT. As protein: CSVEGRQGDTEAFF.

V is TRBV9 and J is TRBJ2-2; 8 bases agree with TRBD1. Germline-derived CDR1 and CDR2 are SGDLS and YYNGEE. J lost 0 bases, V lost 3 bases, and 7 bases had no gene match. The CDR3 totals 17 residues. The CDR3 protein is CASSAAYRGSNTGELFF. The CDR3 coding sequence is TGTGCCAGCAGCGCCGCATACAGGGGGTCGAACACCGGGGAGCTGTTTTTT.

The J gene is TRBJ2-1, the V gene TRBV11-2; D gene ambiguous. V dropped 6 bases and J dropped 5 bases, with 11 bases sitting between them. The CDR3 runs 13 residues. Germline V gives CDR1 SGHAT, CDR2 FQNNGV. CDR3 in DNA: TGTGCCAGCAGGGCATCCGCAAACAATGAGCAGTTCTTC. Amino acid sequence: CASRASANNEQFF.

The chain links TRBV7-2 to TRBJ2-2; a weak D match, TRBD2 (5 bases). CDR1 is SGHTA, CDR2 FQGNSA, per germline. The germline V and J ends were trimmed by 5 bases and 4 bases, with 17 bases remaining between them. The CDR3 sequence is 16 residues long. CDR3 sequence reads: CASSPFAGRGTGELFF. The CDR3 coding sequence is TGTGCCAGCAGCCCATTTGCGGGCCGTGGCACCGGGGAGCTGTTTTTT.